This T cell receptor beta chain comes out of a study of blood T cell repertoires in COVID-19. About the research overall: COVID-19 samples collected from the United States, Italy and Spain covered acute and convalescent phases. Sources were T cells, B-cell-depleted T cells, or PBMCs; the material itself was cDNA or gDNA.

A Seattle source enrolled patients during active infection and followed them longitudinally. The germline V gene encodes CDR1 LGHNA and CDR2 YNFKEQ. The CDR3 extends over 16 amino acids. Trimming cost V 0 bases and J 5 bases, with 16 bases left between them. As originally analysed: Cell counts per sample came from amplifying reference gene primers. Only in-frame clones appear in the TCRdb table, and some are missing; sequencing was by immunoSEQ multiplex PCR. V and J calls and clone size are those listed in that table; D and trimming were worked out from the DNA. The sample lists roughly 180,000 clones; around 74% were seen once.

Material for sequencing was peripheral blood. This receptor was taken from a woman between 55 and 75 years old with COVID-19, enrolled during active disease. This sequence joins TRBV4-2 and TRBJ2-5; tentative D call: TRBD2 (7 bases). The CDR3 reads CASSQDLRGGWETQYF. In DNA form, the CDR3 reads TGTGCCAGCAGCCAAGATCTGAGGGGGGGCTGGGAGACCCAGTACTTC.